This TCR beta chain derives from a study of CD8 T cells in ankylosing spondylitis. Study-wide points: A subset of motif variants has previously been described in the synovial fluid and blood of reactive arthritis. The study looked at matched synovial fluid samples from ankylosing spondylitis patients. Disease-linked clones were reported to be significantly enriched there.

V dropped 0 bases and J dropped 4 bases, with 7 bases sitting between them. Germline V lookup: CDR1 LGHDT, CDR2 YNNKEL (reference sequence). The CDR3 contains 13 residues. TCRdb re-derived calls from the 5' RACE reads in MiXCR, one entry per CDR3 protein. The repertoire consists of more than 95,000 distinct CDR3 sequences, with roughly 8.7% occurring once and the leading ten covering 9.9%. This clonotype was counted ten times or more. What it binds is not known. The J gene is TRBJ2-7, the V gene TRBV3-1; D is uncertain. The sample was blood, either unsorted or a sorted T cell fraction (not recorded which). This clonotype was sampled from a male donor with ankylosing spondylitis or in good health (not recorded which). CDR3 protein: CASSQDWRYEQYF. In DNA form, the CDR3 reads TGTGCCAGCAGCCAAGATTGGAGATACGAGCAGTACTTC.